The present entry profiles one T cell receptor beta chain with its context. Its antigen is undetermined. The sorted Tregs were CD4+CD25+CD127-/low cells. Regarding the study as a whole: Whole repertoires were not studied in the larger cohort, only one V-J beta rearrangement. Tumor Treg TCRs overlapped most with tumor naive CD4+ cells.

V shed 5 bases and J 4 bases; nucleotides not matched to a gene: 8. The CDR3 is made up of 14 amino acids. The germline V gene encodes CDR1 MGHDK and CDR2 SYGVNS. After constant-region reverse-primer amplification, full-length variable regions underwent semi-nested PCR with Nested Universal Primer A. TCRdb reanalysed the 5' RACE reads using MiXCR and keeps one entry per CDR3 protein. The profile shows about 57,000 distinct CDR3 sequences, roughly 28% of them singletons. The sequenced sample was tumor-infiltrating Tregs sorted from the breast tumor. The chain combines TRBV25-1 with TRBJ2-7, with 7 bases matching TRBD1. The receptor comes from a female donor with breast cancer. CDR3 in amino acids: CASSFEGAAYEQYF. DNA of the CDR3: TGTGCCAGCAGTTTCGAGGGGGCGGCGTACGAGCAGTACTTC.